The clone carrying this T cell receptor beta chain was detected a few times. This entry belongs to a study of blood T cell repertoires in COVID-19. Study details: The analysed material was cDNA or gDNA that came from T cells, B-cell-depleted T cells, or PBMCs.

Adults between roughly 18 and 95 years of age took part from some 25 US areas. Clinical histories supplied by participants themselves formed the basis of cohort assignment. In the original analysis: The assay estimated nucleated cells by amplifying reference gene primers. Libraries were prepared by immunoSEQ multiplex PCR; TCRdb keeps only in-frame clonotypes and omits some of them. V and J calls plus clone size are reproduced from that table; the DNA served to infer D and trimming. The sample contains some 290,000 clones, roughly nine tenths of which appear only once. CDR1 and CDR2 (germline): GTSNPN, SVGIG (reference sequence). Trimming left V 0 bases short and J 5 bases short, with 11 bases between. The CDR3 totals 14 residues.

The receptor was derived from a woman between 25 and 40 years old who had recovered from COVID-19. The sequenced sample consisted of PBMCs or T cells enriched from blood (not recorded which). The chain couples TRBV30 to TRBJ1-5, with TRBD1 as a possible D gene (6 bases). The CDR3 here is CAWSVLGGDQPQHF. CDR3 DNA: TGTGCCTGGAGTGTACTAGGGGGGGATCAGCCCCAGCATTTT.